The source of this TCR beta chain is a study of Tregs in tolerant kidney transplant recipients. General study points: No direct test of biological reproducibility was done here.

A word on this clone: What it binds is unknown. The read ends 3 residues before the CDR3 terminus; that terminus is restored from the germline J gene.

The method was immunoSEQ multiplex PCR; TCRdb's version includes in-frame clones alone and lacks a portion of them. This table holds some 52,000 clones. V was clipped by 4 bases and J by 3 bases, with 9 bases between them. Germline V gene lookup returns CDR1 DFQATT and CDR2 SNEGSKA (reference sequence). CDR3 size: 12 residues. This TCR came from a human donor who received a combined kidney and bone marrow transplant. The chain uses TRBV20-1 and TRBJ1-2; D gene ambiguous. This sample comprised CD4+ T cells from blood, obtained before the transplant. The CDR3 here is CSATRDHYGYTF. The CDR3 DNA, read in part, is TGCAGTGCTACTCGCGATCACTATGGC.